These 19 T cell receptor beta chains originate from one sample sequenced in a study of blood T cells in healthy people across ages. Combining a sample-barcoded 5' primer with a J-beta primer mix, a second PCR ran for about 6 to 11 cycles. Via MiXCR, TCRdb re-called the 5' RACE reads, giving one row per CDR3 protein. The data contain roughly 900,000 distinct CDR3 sequences, 29% of them singletons. The sample taken for sequencing was blood. The origin of the receptors is a woman of 80 years or more in good health.

The table lists this clonotype with many counts. This chain links TRBV7-2 with TRBJ2-3; D call uncertain. The germline V gene has CDR1 SGHTA and CDR2 FQGNSA. V gave up 0 bases and J gave up 6 bases, with 7 bases separating them. The CDR3 runs 13 residues. The DNA for the CDR3 is TGTGCCAGCAGCTTAGCCGTTGAGGATACGCAGTATTTT. Translated, it gives CASSLAVEDTQYF.

The chain couples TRBV7-9 to TRBJ1-6; TRBD1 matches 10 bases. Losses at the gene ends were 1 base for V and 10 bases for J; bases not matched to a gene: 13. Germline CDR1 is SEHNR and CDR2 is FQNEAQ (reference sequence). This CDR3 contains 18 residues. CDR3 amino acids: CASSLGPGTGAMISPLHF. CDR3 sequence (DNA): TGTGCCAGCAGCTTAGGACCCGGGACAGGGGCGATGATCTCACCCCTCCACTTT.

There are many counts of this clonotype. The chain recombines TRBV27 with TRBJ2-5; 14 bases line up with TRBD2. With V trimmed by 6 bases and J by 3 bases, 6 bases remained unmatched. The CDR3 is 16 residues long. Germline CDR1 and CDR2: MNHEY and SMNVEV (reference sequence). CDR3 DNA: TGTGCCAGCAGCCAAAGGGGACTAGCGGGGGAAGAGACCCAGTACTTC. Protein: CASSQRGLAGEETQYF.

This rearrangement joins TRBV6-2 or TRBV6-3 to TRBJ1-5, with unresolved D. The CDR3 extends over 14 amino acids. The germline gives CDR1 MNHEY, CDR2 SVGEGT. Trimming took off 4 bases at V and 1 base at J, with 8 bases between the two ends. The CDR3 DNA is TGTGCCAGCAGTTTTTTACGAAGCAATCAGCCCCAGCATTTT. Translated: CASSFLRSNQPQHF.

This clonotype has at least ten counts. The rearrangement joins TRBV20-1 to TRBJ1-2; D may be TRBD1 (5 bases). Germline CDR1 DFQATT, CDR2 SNEGSKA (reference sequence). V was shortened by 5 bases and J by 3 bases, with 10 bases between the two germline ends. This CDR3 is built from 12 residues. The CDR3 reads CSALGGYYGYTF. The CDR3 bases are TGCAGTGCTTTGGGGGGGTACTATGGCTACACCTTC.

This clonotype was counted many times. The chain recombines TRBV12-3 or TRBV12-4 with TRBJ1-4; D ambiguous. V lost 2 bases to trimming and J lost 5 bases, with 12 bases between them. The CDR3 length is 15 residues. CDR3 bases: TGTGCCAGCAGTTTAATAGAGCCTTCGAATGAAAAACTGTTTTTT. Its translation: CASSLIEPSNEKLFF.

This clonotype was detected many times. The chain recombines TRBV7-2 with TRBJ2-7; 9 bases line up with TRBD2. The V and J ends lost 5 bases and 2 bases, in that order; junction bases with no gene match: 4. Germline V CDR1 and CDR2: SGHTA, FQGNSA. The CDR3 loop spans 14 amino acids. CDR3 sequence: CASSQSGGTYEQYF. CDR3 in DNA: TGTGCCAGCAGCCAGAGCGGGGGGACCTACGAGCAGTACTTC.

The J gene is TRBJ1-6, the V gene TRBV20-1; no clear D. The CDR3 sequence is 14 residues long. Germline lookup yields CDR1 DFQATT and CDR2 SNEGSKA (reference sequence). V was trimmed by 3 bases and J by 7 bases, leaving 13 bases between them. The CDR3 sequence is CSARAKRGNSPLHF. Written as DNA, the CDR3 is TGCAGTGCTAGGGCGAAAAGAGGGAATTCACCCCTCCACTTT.

V and J are TRBV12-3 or TRBV12-4 and TRBJ1-3; D gene ambiguous. V was clipped by 3 bases and J by 8 bases, with 5 bases between them. The CDR3 runs 11 residues. For the CDR3, the DNA is TGTGCCAGCAGTTTTAGGTACACCATATATTTT. The encoded protein is CASSFRYTIYF.

This clonotype was observed at least ten times. J is TRBJ1-1 and V is TRBV12-3 or TRBV12-4; 9 bases map to TRBD1. The CDR3 is 14 amino acids. Trimming took 6 bases from V and 4 from J; bases not matched to a gene: 6. This chain's CDR3 is CASRPTGGFTEAFF. For the CDR3, the DNA is TGTGCCAGCAGGCCGACAGGGGGTTTCACTGAAGCTTTCTTT.

This clonotype was seen only a few times. The rearrangement links TRBV30 to TRBJ1-3, with D tentatively TRBD1 (5 bases). CDR1 and CDR2 from the germline V gene are GTSNPN and SVGIG (reference sequence). The CDR3 has 14 residues. V shed 0 bases and J shed 2 bases, with 8 bases lying between them. The CDR3 DNA sequence: TGTGCCTGGAGTGTACCGGGGGCTGGAAACACCATATATTTT. Amino acids: CAWSVPGAGNTIYF.

Worth noting for this clonotype: Just one base apart from a much larger clone, this may be a read error. The CDR3 reads CASSTDACGEQFF. The CDR3 DNA follows: TGCGCCAGCAGCACGGACGCATGCGGGGAGCAGTTCTTC. The rearrangement uses TRBV5-1 and TRBJ2-1, with D tentatively TRBD2 (5 bases). The germline V gene encodes CDR1 SGHRS and CDR2 YFSETQ. The CDR3 has 13 amino acids. V was shortened by 4 bases and J by 10 bases, with 15 bases between the two germline ends.

This clonotype occurred once. A read error may be the cause here, since a much bigger clone is one base away. This chain uses TRBV7-2 with TRBJ2-6, with TRBD2 matching over 8 bases. This CDR3 region has 14 residues. Germline V lookup: CDR1 SGHTA, CDR2 FQGNSA. CDR3 nucleotide sequence: TGTGCCAGCAGCTTGGCGCGGGGGGCCAACGTCCGGACTTTC. This codes for CASSLARGANVRTF.

This clonotype was counted at least ten times. V gene TRBV9 combines with J gene TRBJ1-2, with D possibly being TRBD1 (6 bases). From germline, CDR1 is SGDLS and CDR2 YYNGEE. V lost 3 bases and J 13 bases, leaving 22 bases between the germline ends. The CDR3 is made up of 14 amino acids. The CDR3 protein is CASSGGTGTYSLTF. The CDR3 DNA reads TGTGCCAGCAGCGGGGGAACAGGGACTTATTCTCTCACCTTC.

The table lists this clonotype with many counts. V and J are TRBV12-3 or TRBV12-4 and TRBJ2-7; D may be TRBD1 (5 bases). The CDR3 extends over 14 amino acids. V was cut by 2 bases and J by 2 bases, with 10 bases left in between. CDR3 sequence reads: CASSLRGDTYEQYF. Here the CDR3 DNA reads TGTGCCAGCAGTTTAAGGGGCGATACCTACGAGCAGTACTTC.

This clonotype showed up just a few times. A much bigger clone sits one base away, suggesting this may be a read error. CDR3 DNA sequence: TGCAGTGCTAGAACCGGGACAGGGGCCTACGAGCAGTTCTTC. It yields the protein CSARTGTGAYEQFF. The rearrangement uses TRBV20-1 and TRBJ2-1, with TRBD1 matching over 10 bases. CDR3 size: 14 residues. V was pared by 2 bases and J by 10 bases, with 8 bases of the junction left unmatched. Per germline, CDR1 DFQATT and CDR2 SNEGSKA (reference sequence).

This clonotype was detected a few times. The V call is TRBV6-6, the J call TRBJ1-1; D might be TRBD1 (6 bases). Trimming stripped 5 bases from V and 6 bases from J, with 19 bases between. The CDR3 spans 15 residues. The V gene's germline CDR1 is MNHNY and CDR2 SVGAGI (reference sequence). Here the CDR3 reads CASSKGQYEIAEAFF. The CDR3 DNA reads as TGTGCCAGCAGTAAAGGACAGTATGAGATCGCTGAAGCTTTCTTT.

This clonotype was observed once. Germline and junction disagree at one end, which may indicate a read error. The chain is built from TRBV5-1 and TRBJ2-3, with D perhaps given as TRBD1 or TRBD2 (5 bases each). Germline V CDR1 and CDR2: SGHRS, YFSETQ. The CDR3 is made up of 16 amino acids. The CDR3, as DNA: TGCGCCAGCAGCCCCCGGGACGGTGCTAGCACAGATGCGCAGTATTTT. This sequence encodes CASSPRDGASTDAQYF.

This clonotype was detected ten times or more. The chain uses TRBV2 and TRBJ2-4; no definite D call. This CDR3 contains 15 residues. Trimming cost V 3 bases and J 0 bases, with 9 bases left between them. Germline loops: CDR1 SNHLY, CDR2 FYNNEI. CDR3 region: CASSEGSGAKNIQYF. CDR3 DNA: TGTGCCAGCAGTGAGGGCAGTGGAGCCAAAAACATTCAGTACTTC.